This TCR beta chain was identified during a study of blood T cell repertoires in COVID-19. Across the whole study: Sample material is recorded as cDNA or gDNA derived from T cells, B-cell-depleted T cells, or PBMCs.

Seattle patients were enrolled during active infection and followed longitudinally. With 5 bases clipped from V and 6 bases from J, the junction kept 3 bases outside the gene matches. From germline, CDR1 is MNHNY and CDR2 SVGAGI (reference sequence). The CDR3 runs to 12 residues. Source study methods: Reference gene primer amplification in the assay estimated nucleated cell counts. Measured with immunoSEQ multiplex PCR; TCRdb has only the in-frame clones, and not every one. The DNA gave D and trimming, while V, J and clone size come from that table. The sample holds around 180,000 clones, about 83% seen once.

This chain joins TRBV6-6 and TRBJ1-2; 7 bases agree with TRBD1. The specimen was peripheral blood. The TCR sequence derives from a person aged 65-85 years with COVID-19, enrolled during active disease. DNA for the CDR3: TGTGCCAGCAGTGGAGACAGGGATGGCTACACCTTC. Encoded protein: CASSGDRDGYTF.